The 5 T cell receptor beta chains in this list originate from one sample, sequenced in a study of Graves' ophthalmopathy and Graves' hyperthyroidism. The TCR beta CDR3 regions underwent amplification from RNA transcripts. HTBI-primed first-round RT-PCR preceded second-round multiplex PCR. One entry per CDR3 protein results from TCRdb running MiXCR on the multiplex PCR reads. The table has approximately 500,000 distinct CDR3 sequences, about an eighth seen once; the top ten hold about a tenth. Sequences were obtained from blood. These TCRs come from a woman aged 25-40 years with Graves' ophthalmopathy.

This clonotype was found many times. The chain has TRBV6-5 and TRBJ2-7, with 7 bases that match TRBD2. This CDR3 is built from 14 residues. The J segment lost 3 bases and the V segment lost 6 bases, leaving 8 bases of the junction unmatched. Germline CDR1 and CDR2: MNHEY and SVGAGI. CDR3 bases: TGTGCCAGCAGGGGGGGGACTTCGTTCTACGAGCAGTACTTC. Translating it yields CASRGGTSFYEQYF.

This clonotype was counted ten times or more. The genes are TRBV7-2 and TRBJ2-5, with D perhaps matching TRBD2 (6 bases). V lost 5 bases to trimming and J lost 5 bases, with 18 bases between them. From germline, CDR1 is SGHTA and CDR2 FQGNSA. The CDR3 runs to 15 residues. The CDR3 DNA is TGTGCCAGCAGCCCGCGGGGCCCTACGGGGGAGACCCAGTACTTC. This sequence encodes CASSPRGPTGETQYF.

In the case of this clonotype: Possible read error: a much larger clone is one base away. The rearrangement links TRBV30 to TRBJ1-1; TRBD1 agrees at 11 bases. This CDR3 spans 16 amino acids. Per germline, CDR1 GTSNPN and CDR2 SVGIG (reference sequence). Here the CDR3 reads CARSGTGGALNTEAFF. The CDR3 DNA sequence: TGTGCCAGGAGTGGGACAGGGGGGGCACTGAACACTGAAGCTTTCTTT.

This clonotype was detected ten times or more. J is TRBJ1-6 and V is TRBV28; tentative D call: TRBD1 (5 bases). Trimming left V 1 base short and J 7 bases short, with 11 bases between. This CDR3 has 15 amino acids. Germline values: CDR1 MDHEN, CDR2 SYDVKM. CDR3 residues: CASSLSARGNSPLHF. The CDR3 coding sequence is TGTGCCAGCAGTTTATCGGCCCGGGGGAATTCACCCCTCCACTTT.

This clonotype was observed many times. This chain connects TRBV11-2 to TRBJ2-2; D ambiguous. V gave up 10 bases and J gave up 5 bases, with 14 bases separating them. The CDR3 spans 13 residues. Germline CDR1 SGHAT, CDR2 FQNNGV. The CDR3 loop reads CATKKTGTGELFF. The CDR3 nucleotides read TGTGCCACAAAGAAAACTGGGACCGGGGAGCTGTTTTTT.